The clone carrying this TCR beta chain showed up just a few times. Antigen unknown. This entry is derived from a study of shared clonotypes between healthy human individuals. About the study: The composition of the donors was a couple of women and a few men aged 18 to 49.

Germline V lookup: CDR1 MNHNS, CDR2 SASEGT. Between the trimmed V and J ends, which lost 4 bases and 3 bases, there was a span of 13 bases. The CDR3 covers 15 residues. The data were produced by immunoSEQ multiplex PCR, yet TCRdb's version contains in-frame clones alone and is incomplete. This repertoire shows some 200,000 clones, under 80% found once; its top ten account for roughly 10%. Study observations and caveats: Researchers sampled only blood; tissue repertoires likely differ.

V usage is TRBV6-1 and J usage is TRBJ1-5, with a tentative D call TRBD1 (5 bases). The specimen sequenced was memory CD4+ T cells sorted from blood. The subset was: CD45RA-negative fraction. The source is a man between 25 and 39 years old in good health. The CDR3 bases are TGTGCCAGCAGTGTGAGTCAGGGCCTCAATCAGCCCCAGCATTTT. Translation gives CASSVSQGLNQPQHF.